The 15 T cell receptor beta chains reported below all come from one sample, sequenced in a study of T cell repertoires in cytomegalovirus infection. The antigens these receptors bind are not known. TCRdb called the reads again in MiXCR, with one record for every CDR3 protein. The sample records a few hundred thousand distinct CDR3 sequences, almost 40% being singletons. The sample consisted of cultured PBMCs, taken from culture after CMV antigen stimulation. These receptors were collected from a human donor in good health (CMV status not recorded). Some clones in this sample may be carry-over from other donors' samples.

Here the CDR3 DNA reads TGTGCCAGCAGTTTACTAGCGGCATACGAGCAGTACTTC. Protein: CASSLLAAYEQYF. The chain uses TRBV6-5 and TRBJ2-7; 8 bases are a match to TRBD2. This CDR3 has 13 amino acids. Trimming took 4 bases from V and 4 from J; bases not matched to a gene: 3. Looked up from germline, CDR1 is MNHEY and CDR2 is SVGAGI.

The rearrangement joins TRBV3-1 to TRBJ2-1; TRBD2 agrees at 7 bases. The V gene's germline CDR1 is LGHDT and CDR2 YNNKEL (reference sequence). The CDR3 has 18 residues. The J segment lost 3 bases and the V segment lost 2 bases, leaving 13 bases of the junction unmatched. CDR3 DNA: TGTGCCAGCAGCCAAAATGTGCGGACGGGGGGATACTACAATGAGCAGTTCTTC. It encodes CASSQNVRTGGYYNEQFF.

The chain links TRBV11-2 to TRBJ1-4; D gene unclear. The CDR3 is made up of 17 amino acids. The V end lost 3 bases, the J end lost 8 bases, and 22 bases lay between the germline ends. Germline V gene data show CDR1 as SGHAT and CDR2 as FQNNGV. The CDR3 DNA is TGTGCCAGCAGCTTTGGAGCCGATCCGGCCCATGGGGAAAAACTGTTTTTT. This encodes CASSFGADPAHGEKLFF.

The CDR3 sequence: CASSSAGGTYNEQFF. The CDR3 DNA reads as TGTGCCAGCAGCTCTGCGGGGGGAACCTACAATGAGCAGTTCTTC. The rearrangement links TRBV7-9 to TRBJ2-1; 8 bases are shared with TRBD2. Losses at the gene ends were 4 bases for V and 2 bases for J; bases not matched to a gene: 4. This CDR3 comprises 15 residues. Germline loops: CDR1 SEHNR, CDR2 FQNEAQ (reference sequence). The full variable domain, in which reference TRBV7-9 and TRBJ2-1 provide the parts outside the CDR3, is DTGVSQNPRHKITKRGQNVTFRCDPISEHNRLYWYRQTLGQGPEFLTYFQNEAQLEKSRLLSDRFSAERPKGSFSTLEIQRTEQGDSAMYLCASSSAGGTYNEQFFGPGTRLTVL.

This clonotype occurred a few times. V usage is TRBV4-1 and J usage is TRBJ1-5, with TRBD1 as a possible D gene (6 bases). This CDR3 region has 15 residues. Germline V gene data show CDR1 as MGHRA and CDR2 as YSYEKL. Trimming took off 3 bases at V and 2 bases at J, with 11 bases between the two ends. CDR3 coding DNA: TGCGCCAGCAGCCACCATTACAGGGGCAATCAGCCCCAGCATTTT. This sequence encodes CASSHHYRGNQPQHF.

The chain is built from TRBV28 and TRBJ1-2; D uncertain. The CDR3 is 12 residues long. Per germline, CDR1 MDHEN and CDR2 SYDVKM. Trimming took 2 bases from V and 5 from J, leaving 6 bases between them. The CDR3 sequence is CASSLTPYGYTF. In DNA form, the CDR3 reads TGTGCCAGCAGTTTAACCCCGTATGGCTACACCTTC.

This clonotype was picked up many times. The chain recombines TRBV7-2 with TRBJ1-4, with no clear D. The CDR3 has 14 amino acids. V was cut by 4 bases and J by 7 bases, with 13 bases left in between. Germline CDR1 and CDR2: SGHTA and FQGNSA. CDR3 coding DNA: TGTGCCAGCAGCTCTTGGGCGGCGGGTGAAAAACTGTTTTTT. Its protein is CASSSWAAGEKLFF.

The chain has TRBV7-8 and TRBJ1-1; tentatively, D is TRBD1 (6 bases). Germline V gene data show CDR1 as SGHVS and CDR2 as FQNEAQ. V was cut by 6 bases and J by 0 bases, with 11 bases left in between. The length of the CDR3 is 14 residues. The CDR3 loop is CASRVRGLNTEAFF. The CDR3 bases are TGTGCCAGCAGAGTAAGGGGGTTGAACACTGAAGCTTTCTTT.

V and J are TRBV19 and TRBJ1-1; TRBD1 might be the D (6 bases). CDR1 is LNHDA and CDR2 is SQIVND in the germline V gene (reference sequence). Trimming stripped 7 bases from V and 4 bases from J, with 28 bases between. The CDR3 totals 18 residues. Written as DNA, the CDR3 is TGTGCCAGTACCACGAACGGGGGACACTCCACTCGGGGCACTGAAGCTTTCTTT. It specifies CASTTNGGHSTRGTEAFF.

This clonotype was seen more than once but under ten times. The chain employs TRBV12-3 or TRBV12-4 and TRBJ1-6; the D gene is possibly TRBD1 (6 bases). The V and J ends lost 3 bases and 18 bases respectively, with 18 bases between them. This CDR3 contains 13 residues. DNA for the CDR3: TGTGCCAGCAGTTTTTATCCCGACAGGACCCACCACTTT. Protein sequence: CASSFYPDRTHHF.

The CDR3 region has the DNA TGTGCCAGCAGTCCCCAAGGACAGGGACCCAATCAGCCCCAGCATTTT. Residues: CASSPQGQGPNQPQHF. V is TRBV12-3 or TRBV12-4 and J is TRBJ1-5; TRBD1 matches 8 bases. V dropped 5 bases and J dropped 3; count of bases not matched to a gene: 9. The CDR3 is 16 residues long.

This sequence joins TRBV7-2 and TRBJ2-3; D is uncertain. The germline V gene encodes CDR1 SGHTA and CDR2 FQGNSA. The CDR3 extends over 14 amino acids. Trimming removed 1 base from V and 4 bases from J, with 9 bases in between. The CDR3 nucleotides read TGTGCCAGCAGCTTAGTGGTAGCCCCAGATACGCAGTATTTT. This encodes CASSLVVAPDTQYF.

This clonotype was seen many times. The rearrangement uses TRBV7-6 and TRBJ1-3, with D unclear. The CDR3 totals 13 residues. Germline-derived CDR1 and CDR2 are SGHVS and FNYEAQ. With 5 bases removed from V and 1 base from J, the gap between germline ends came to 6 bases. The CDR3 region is CASSPNSGNTIYF. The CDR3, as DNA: TGTGCCAGCAGCCCCAATTCTGGAAACACCATATATTTT.

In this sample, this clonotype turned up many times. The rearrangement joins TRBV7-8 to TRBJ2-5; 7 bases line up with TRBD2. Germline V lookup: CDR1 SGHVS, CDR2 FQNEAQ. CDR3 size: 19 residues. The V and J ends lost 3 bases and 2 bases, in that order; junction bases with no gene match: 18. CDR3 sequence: CASSFGRRARLARQETQYF. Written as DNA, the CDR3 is TGTGCCAGCAGCTTCGGCAGACGGGCAAGACTAGCCCGACAAGAGACCCAGTACTTC.

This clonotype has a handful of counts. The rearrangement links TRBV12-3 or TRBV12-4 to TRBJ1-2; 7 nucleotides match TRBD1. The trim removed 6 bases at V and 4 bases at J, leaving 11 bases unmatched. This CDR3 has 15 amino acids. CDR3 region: CASRGRQGGSYGYTF. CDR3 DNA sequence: TGTGCCAGCAGAGGCAGACAGGGTGGATCCTATGGCTACACCTTC.